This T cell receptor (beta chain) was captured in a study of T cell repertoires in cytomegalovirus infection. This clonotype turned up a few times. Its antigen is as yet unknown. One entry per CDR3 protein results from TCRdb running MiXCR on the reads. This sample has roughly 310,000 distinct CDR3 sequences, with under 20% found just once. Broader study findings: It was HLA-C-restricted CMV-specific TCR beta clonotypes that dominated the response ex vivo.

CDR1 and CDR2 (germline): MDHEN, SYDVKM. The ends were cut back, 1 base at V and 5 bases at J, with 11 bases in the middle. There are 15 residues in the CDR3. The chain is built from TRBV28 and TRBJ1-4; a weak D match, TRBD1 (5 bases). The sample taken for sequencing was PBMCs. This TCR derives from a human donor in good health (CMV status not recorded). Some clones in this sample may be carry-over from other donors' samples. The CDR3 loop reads CASSLYDGGNEKLFF. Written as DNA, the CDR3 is TGTGCCAGCAGTTTATACGACGGGGGAAATGAAAAACTGTTTTTT.